Reported below is one T cell receptor beta chain. Its antigen is currently not known. Within one base of it there is no much larger clone, and no base qualities were kept. These data originate in a study of cytomegalovirus exposure and HLA in healthy donors (dated by TCRdb to about 2017). At the level of the whole study: An earlier analysis of roughly 570 of the donors reported 250 to 300 Gb of sequence data and about 120 million unique TCR beta sequences obtained from 150 million to 200 million T cells. The number of typed donors differed by locus: roughly 629-630 for A, B, C, DRB1 and DQB1; 500 to 550 for DQA1; 600 to 610 for DPA1; and around 450 for DPB1. Alongside the repertoire data, information on donor age, sex, ethnicity and CMV serostatus was compiled. Among about 370 genotyped donors of the cohort, an average of around 250,000 unique TCR beta nucleotide sequences was sequenced per donor, of which about 18% were non-productive. HLA typing included class I and class II loci at four-digit resolution. High-throughput TCR immunosequencing, statistical association of individual TCRs with disease status, and machine learning were combined to predict cytomegalovirus infection status. About 320 gigabases of sequencing data and 70 million to 100 million unique TCR sequences were included in an early release covering about 620 HLA-typed donors. To study patterns of TCR occurrence, a later analysis re-analyzed previously published TCR beta repertoires from just over 650 donors and added high-resolution HLA genotyping. An earlier analysis of fewer than 700 of the donors applied high-throughput TCR beta sequencing to assess whether each TCR beta V gene segment acted as functional or pseudogenic. In addition to the first cohort of hundreds of subjects, a separate validation cohort of approximately 120 different subjects was used. The genetic ancestry cluster associated with self-reported Caucasian donors included roughly 84% of the approximately 410 genotyped donors. A later genetic analysis used genome-wide SNP genotypes for 398 of the 666 donors, treating that subset as a discovery cohort. Because of strong linkage in the cohort, five DR-DQ haplotypes were treated as single units for association and clustering. In the later analysis, no new phenotypic data were used to find candidate immune exposures; instead, reliance was placed on TCR beta sequences and their occurrence across donors. Using immunosequencing, the study profiled T cell repertoires from 500 to 800 subjects and related those repertoires to cytomegalovirus serostatus. The study was designed to test whether signatures of past pathogen exposure could be identified by cataloging public T cell receptors. All discovery cohort repertoires had been generated using a single sequencing platform.

In total, over 600 healthy bone marrow donors made up the cohort. Cohort members were all nominally healthy when sampled, although unrecorded immune exposures were likely present. The donor was CMV seropositive and was included in the group of 250 to 300 seropositive cohort members. Every donor gave a peripheral blood sample, and the peripheral blood mononuclear cells from that sample were used for TCR beta sequencing. The Qiagen DNeasy Blood Extraction Kit was used to extract genomic DNA from the blood cell samples. What the authors observed across the whole study: In a later analysis, HLA-associated TCR beta chains were found to be more clonally expanded and to have lower generation probabilities than equally common non-associated chains. A later genetic analysis associated a missense DCLRE1C variant with V-gene and J-gene trimming of TCR beta chains, and an independent cohort replicated the association. For the cohort, immune exposure information was limited to CMV serostatus. Compared with the 666-donor mean, donors in an Asian-associated ancestry cluster had fewer N-insertions in productive TCRs, according to a later genetic analysis. The authors suggested that the approach could potentially be generalized to other disease states and immunological phenotypes. When HLA alleles, especially DR and DQ, strongly co-occurred, TCR associations were difficult to assign to individual alleles. Some IMGT-functional V segments, including TRBV6-2 and TRBV6-3, could not be told apart with the 87-base-pair reads, so those segments were excluded. Most TCR sequences were observed very rarely across donors, whereas some public TCRs were present in many individuals. Broadly in line with IMGT annotations, most TCR beta V segments showed up in productive rearrangements about 90% or about 30% of the time in an earlier analysis of about 500 of the donors. In vitro tests confirmed that a few of the cytomegalovirus-associated TCR beta chains recognize cytomegalovirus antigens. In a later analysis, several top co-occurrence clusters were reported to appear linked to parvovirus B19, influenza, CMV and Epstein-Barr virus. Because counts were too low, roughly 16 rarely observed V segments, including chromosome 9 orphons, were excluded from the earlier analysis of about 500 of the donors. The presence/absence analyses assumed that sequencing depth was roughly uniform across donors, and that assumption may not be true. The cohort was sequenced for TCR beta chains only, and without alpha or paired-chain data the features that could be detected were limited. A group of highly shared sequence variants was considered likely to be a technical artifact of the sequencing pipeline. Because some donors lacked HLA typing at each locus, the association tests relied only on the typed subset. The classifier was reported to diagnose cytomegalovirus status with high specificity and sensitivity in both the original and validation cohorts. According to a later analysis, most CMV-associated TCR beta chains appeared to be HLA-restricted, and the HLA associations seemed to be driven largely by CMV exposure. In a later analysis, 16,951 TCR beta sequences were associated with specific HLA alleles at a false discovery rate of 0.05. A later analysis found that TCR association rates varied across HLA loci, with DRB1 alleles showing the most associated TCRs and HLA-C alleles the fewest. A further reported finding was that TCR beta sequences accurately predicted the HLA-A and HLA-B alleles for most subjects in the first cohort. Correlated functional status among segregating V segments might be attributable to linkage disequilibrium, but an unknown experimental factor could not be ruled out. The study listed 164 TCR beta chains as associated with cytomegalovirus.

From the cysteine up to the phenylalanine, the CDR3 has a length of 14 residues. Kept here is only the CDR3 DNA, which spans 42 bases and is read in frame from base 1. CDR1 and CDR2 are drawn from the germline V gene: MGHDK, SYGVNS. V and J lose 5 bases and 5 bases, and a span of 12 bases separates them. The library was obtained by the immunoSEQ multiplex PCR assay. For the multiplex PCR, a mixture combining 60 forward primers for TCR Vbeta segments and 13 reverse primers for TCR Jbeta segments was used. The CDR3 region of rearranged TCR beta genes was amplified from genomic DNA with a multiplex PCR assay. On the Illumina HiSeq System, the amplified TCR beta libraries were sequenced as 87-base-pair reads. Processing in the source paper ran as follows. In a later analysis, some 80 million unique TCR beta chains were counted across the approximately 670 repertoires, and around 10 million of these chains were shared by at least two donors. A nearest-neighbor algorithm error-corrected the raw reads and collapsed the reads into unique sequences, merging closely related sequences to remove PCR and sequencing errors. Alignment of CDR3 sequences to IMGT reference sequences was used to assign V, D and J gene segments. For a sequence to be retained, at least a six-nucleotide match to both a V gene segment and a J gene segment was required. Rearrangements were called productive when the CDR3 lacked stop codons and stayed in frame with V and J; all others were non-productive. CDR3 was defined according to IMGT convention as the region running from the second conserved V-encoded cysteine to the conserved J-encoded phenylalanine. In an earlier analysis of more than 550 of the donors, sequences lacking an unambiguous match to a single V gene segment were excluded. An earlier analysis of about 590 of the donors classified V segments as functional when productive rearrangements were above 56.7% and as segregating when the standard deviation between donors was above 5%. A statistical classification framework was built for diagnosing cytomegalovirus status from the catalog of TCR beta chain sequences. In a later analysis, V and J genes were assigned by comparing TCR nucleotide sequences against IMGT/GENE-DB human TR gene sequences. Using the TCRdist pipeline, a later analysis assigned CDR3 sequences along with most-parsimonious VDJ recombination scenarios. In a later analysis, each TCR beta chain was defined by its CDR3 amino acid sequence together with its V-gene family, and reads lacking a unique V-gene family were excluded. As a way to deal with suspected cross-contamination and a sequencing artifact, a later analysis dropped approximately 590 nucleotide sequences that were highly shared and had low generation probability. A later analysis calculated a clonal expansion index for each public chain from normalized within-repertoire ranks of inferred template counts. Generation probabilities in a later analysis came from a VDJ recombination model fitted to out-of-frame rearrangements, and those results were checked against IGoR. A later analysis scored TCR-TCR, TCR-HLA and TCR-CMV co-occurrence with hypergeometric tests, applying a repertoire-size bias correction to TCR pairs. To estimate false discovery rates, a later analysis permuted the HLA or CMV assignments 20 times. A later analysis grouped co-occurring TCRs with DBSCAN, adding TCRdist sequence similarity when clustering within HLA-allele-positive subsets. Co-occurrence clustering excluded repertoires with fewer than 30,000 or more than 120,000 public chains, plus five with anomalous nucleotide sharing. TCRdb took over this immuneACCESS table, retaining in-frame rearrangements with V and J assigned. Such tables are incomplete; in checked studies, under half of the missing clones stem from an unresolved V gene, and the remainder is unexplained. From that table come the V and J calls and clone size; the DNA was used to work out D and trimming. The sample records about 120,000 clones, approximately 8.6% of which are singletons. Approximately 6.4% of the sample belongs to the ten largest clones.

Material for sequencing was PBMCs. The chain joins TRBV25-1 to TRBJ2-2, with the D gene too uncertain to name. This TCR was sampled from a woman aged 35 to 49 in good health and CMV-seropositive. Here the CDR3 is given as CASSPRVQTGELFF. At the DNA level, the sequence is TGTGCCAGCAGTCCCCGGGTCCAAACCGGGGAGCTGTTTTTT. Beyond the CDR3, the reference TRBV25-1 and TRBJ2-2 genes provide the residues; the full variable domain reads: EADIYQTPRYLVIGTGKKITLECSQTMGHDKMYWYQQDPGMELHLIHYSYGVNSTEKGDLSSESTVSRIRTEHFPLTLESARPSHTSQYLCASSPRVQTGELFFGEGSRLTVL.